Sequencing of this TCR beta chain was carried out in a study of T-cell reconstitution after alpha-beta-depleted transplantation in children. Study-level points and caveats: Several hundred expanded graft clones reportedly supplied alpha-beta T cells about two months after transplant. T cells produced anew were the main source of T-cell counts and diversity one year after transplant.

In the case of this clonotype: Its target is not known.

Unique molecular identifiers were incorporated when the TCRbeta library was constructed. TCRdb used MiXCR to reprocess the PCR reads, holding one entry per CDR3 protein. This sample carries fewer than 450,000 distinct CDR3 sequences, 16% of them seen once, and the ten largest clones take around two fifths. This CDR3 is built from 17 residues. Trimming at V came to 2 bases and at J to 2 bases, leaving 8 bases not matched to a gene. Per germline, CDR1 KGHDR and CDR2 SFDVKD. Sequencing used PBMCs, mostly from graft donor cells, obtained 360 days after TCRalphabeta/CD19-depleted stem cell transplant. The sequence derives from a male patient under 10 years old who had a stem cell transplant for acute lymphoblastic leukemia, so the T cells may come from the graft donor. The rearrangement links TRBV24-1 to TRBJ2-1, with 7 nucleotides matching TRBD2. DNA for the CDR3: TGTGCCACCAGTGATTCTTGGGGGGGTCCAACCTACAATGAGCAGTTCTTC. It yields the protein CATSDSWGGPTYNEQFF.